A selection of T cell receptor beta chains follows, all from one sample in a study of molecular identifiers for immune sequencing clone quantification. From the PCR reads, TCRdb called clonotypes with MiXCR, one entry per CDR3 protein. The sample yields 600,000 to 650,000 distinct CDR3 sequences, 15% to 20% seen once. Material for sequencing was naive CD8+ T cells from blood, with Jurkat cell RNA spiked in. The receptors originated from a human donor in good health. Some libraries in this study had Jurkat cell RNA spiked in. The CDR3 runs from the conserved cysteine through the conserved F or W. D genes are given only for firm matches. Rows may omit the clone size; those that give it use once, few, many or a size class.

CDR3 DNA: TGTGCCAGCAGTGATCGGGAGCAGTACTTC; CDR3 protein: CASSDREQYF; J gene: TRBJ2-7; clone size: many; V gene: TRBV6-2/TRBV6-3; D gene: -
CDR3 DNA: TGCAGTGCTGAAGGTCAAAGCGGGGCGATCTACGAGCAGTACTTC; CDR3 protein: CSAEGQSGAIYEQYF; J gene: TRBJ2-7; clone size: few; V gene: TRBV20-1; D gene: TRBD2
CDR3 DNA: TGTGCCAGCAGCGACGGGCTAGCGCTAGAGACCCAGTACTTC; CDR3 protein: CASSDGLALETQYF; J gene: TRBJ2-5; clone size: many; V gene: TRBV9; D gene: -
CDR3 DNA: TGCAGCGTACTAGCGGGAGACGAGACCCAGTACTTC; CDR3 protein: CSVLAGDETQYF; J gene: TRBJ2-5; clone size: -; V gene: TRBV29-1; D gene: TRBD2
CDR3 DNA: TGTGCCAGCAGACTACTAGGGGTAAACACCGGGGAGCTGTTTTTT; CDR3 protein: CASRLLGVNTGELFF; J gene: TRBJ2-2; clone size: -; V gene: TRBV6-2/TRBV6-3; D gene: -
CDR3 DNA: TGTGCCACCAGCAGAGAGGGCGTGGGCTCACCCCTCCACTTT; CDR3 protein: CATSREGVGSPLHF; J gene: TRBJ1-6; clone size: -; V gene: TRBV15; D gene: -
CDR3 DNA: TGTGCCAGCAGTCCCCTCTCCGGGGATCAGCCCCAGCGTTTT; CDR3 protein: CASSPLSGDQPQRF; J gene: TRBJ1-5; clone size: -; V gene: TRBV27; D gene: -
CDR3 DNA: TGTGCCAGTAGTGTATGGACTAGCGGAGTAGACAATGAGCAGTTCTTC; CDR3 protein: CASSVWTSGVDNEQFF; J gene: TRBJ2-1; clone size: few; V gene: TRBV19; D gene: TRBD2
CDR3 DNA: TGCAGTGCCGCCGGGACAGGGGGCTACGAGCAGTACTTC; CDR3 protein: CSAAGTGGYEQYF; J gene: TRBJ2-7; clone size: -; V gene: TRBV20-1; D gene: TRBD1
CDR3 DNA: TGTGCCAGCAGTTTACCCCAGTCAGGGCAAGAAAAACTGTTTTTT; CDR3 protein: CASSLPQSGQEKLFF; J gene: TRBJ1-4; clone size: few; V gene: TRBV28; D gene: -
CDR3 DNA: TGCGCCAGCAGCGAAGGGACAGGGGGAGTAGCAGCTTTCTTT; CDR3 protein: CASSEGTGGVAAFF; J gene: TRBJ1-1; clone size: many; V gene: TRBV4-3; D gene: TRBD1
CDR3 DNA: TGTGCCAGCAGCTCTATAGGGGGCGGTGCTGAAGCTTTCTTT; CDR3 protein: CASSSIGGGAEAFF; J gene: TRBJ1-1; clone size: many; V gene: TRBV5-6; D gene: TRBD1
CDR3 DNA: TGTGCCAGCAGTTTATCAGGTGGGCCCTACAATGAGCAGTTCTTC; CDR3 protein: CASSLSGGPYNEQFF; J gene: TRBJ2-1; clone size: many; V gene: TRBV27; D gene: -
CDR3 DNA: TGCAGTGCTAGTAGTAGCACAGATACGCAGTATTTT; CDR3 protein: CSASSSTDTQYF; J gene: TRBJ2-3; clone size: many; V gene: TRBV20-1; D gene: -
CDR3 DNA: TGTGCCAGCAGCTTAGAGGGCGGGGGAAAAGATACGCAGTATTTT; CDR3 protein: CASSLEGGGKDTQYF; J gene: TRBJ2-3; clone size: -; V gene: TRBV13; D gene: TRBD2
CDR3 DNA: TGTGCCTGGAGTGTACGGGCTAGCGGGGGGGCGGATACGCAGTATTTT; CDR3 protein: CAWSVRASGGADTQYF; J gene: TRBJ2-3; clone size: many; V gene: TRBV30; D gene: TRBD2
CDR3 DNA: TGCGCCAGCAGCTTTTCCCGCCGCGGGGACACTGAAGCTTTCTTT; CDR3 protein: CASSFSRRGDTEAFF; J gene: TRBJ1-1; clone size: many; V gene: TRBV5-1; D gene: -
CDR3 DNA: TGTGCCAGCAGCCCCCCCGGACAGGGGAACTATGGCTACACCTTC; CDR3 protein: CASSPPGQGNYGYTF; J gene: TRBJ1-2; clone size: -; V gene: TRBV14; D gene: TRBD1
CDR3 DNA: TGTGCCAGCAGTTCGTTGGGACTAGCGGGAGGATTAAGCACCGGGGAGCTGTTTTTT; CDR3 protein: CASSSLGLAGGLSTGELFF; J gene: TRBJ2-2; clone size: many; V gene: TRBV28; D gene: TRBD2
CDR3 DNA: TGTGCGTCTTTGGGACACCGAGGAAAAAATCAGCCCCAGCATTTT; CDR3 protein: CASLGHRGKNQPQHF; J gene: TRBJ1-5; clone size: -; V gene: TRBV9; D gene: -
CDR3 DNA: TGTGCCAGCAGTCCGGGAGAGACCTACGAGCAGTACTTC; CDR3 protein: CASSPGETYEQYF; J gene: TRBJ2-7; clone size: many; V gene: TRBV7-9; D gene: -
CDR3 DNA: TGTGCCAGCAGAGGGCTTGGGGGAGAGTCGTATGAGACCCAGTACTTC; CDR3 protein: CASRGLGGESYETQYF; J gene: TRBJ2-5; clone size: -; V gene: TRBV6-2/TRBV6-3; D gene: -
CDR3 DNA: TGTGCCAGCAGAAGTTTACAGGGGGCGCGGTCTAAGCAGTACTTC; CDR3 protein: CASRSLQGARSKQYF; J gene: TRBJ2-7; clone size: many; V gene: TRBV27; D gene: TRBD1
CDR3 DNA: TGCGCCAGCAGCCCACCGGGACAGGGAGGCACTGAAGCTTTCTTT; CDR3 protein: CASSPPGQGGTEAFF; J gene: TRBJ1-1; clone size: many; V gene: TRBV4-3; D gene: TRBD1
CDR3 DNA: TGCGCCAGCAGCCAGCGGACAGGCTTCCCCTACGAGCAGTACTTC; CDR3 protein: CASSQRTGFPYEQYF; J gene: TRBJ2-7; clone size: few; V gene: TRBV4-3; D gene: TRBD1
CDR3 DNA: TGTGCCAGCAGCTCCCCTGACACAGATACGCAGTATTTT; CDR3 protein: CASSSPDTDTQYF; J gene: TRBJ2-3; clone size: -; V gene: TRBV11-3; D gene: -
CDR3 DNA: TGTGCCAGCAGCTTAGTTACAGGGGGCATTAGCGAGCAGCACTTC; CDR3 protein: CASSLVTGGISEQHF; J gene: TRBJ2-7; clone size: -; V gene: TRBV11-2; D gene: TRBD1
CDR3 DNA: TGTGCCAGCAGTTTAAACCCCCGTGCGGGTTCCGGGTTTGAAAACATTCAGTACTTC; CDR3 protein: CASSLNPRAGSGFENIQYF; J gene: TRBJ2-4; clone size: -; V gene: TRBV28; D gene: -
CDR3 DNA: TGCAGTGCTAAAGATTTCTTCCGGGATCCCGGGGCAGATACGCAGTATTTT; CDR3 protein: CSAKDFFRDPGADTQYF; J gene: TRBJ2-3; clone size: -; V gene: TRBV20-1; D gene: -
CDR3 DNA: TGTGCCAGCAGTTTATTAGCGGGAGTTGGGTACAATGAGCAGTTCTTC; CDR3 protein: CASSLLAGVGYNEQFF; J gene: TRBJ2-1; clone size: -; V gene: TRBV27; D gene: TRBD2
CDR3 DNA: TGTGCCAGCAACAACAGGGGCTCTAATGAAAAACTGTTTTTT; CDR3 protein: CASNNRGSNEKLFF; J gene: TRBJ1-4; clone size: many; V gene: TRBV7-6; D gene: TRBD1
CDR3 DNA: TGTGCCAGCAGCCACCGGGACACCACCGGGGAGCTGTTTTTT; CDR3 protein: CASSHRDTTGELFF; J gene: TRBJ2-2; clone size: many; V gene: TRBV7-9; D gene: -
CDR3 DNA: TGCAGTGCTAGAGCTGGACAGGGAGAGAACACCGGGGAGCTGTTTTTT; CDR3 protein: CSARAGQGENTGELFF; J gene: TRBJ2-2; clone size: many; V gene: TRBV20-1; D gene: TRBD1
CDR3 DNA: TGTGCCAGCAGTGAATTCGGGACCGCGGCCTACGAGCAGTACTTC; CDR3 protein: CASSEFGTAAYEQYF; J gene: TRBJ2-7; clone size: few; V gene: TRBV2; D gene: -
CDR3 DNA: TGCGCCAGCAGCCAAGCCCTTAGCGGGGGTGGGGCAGATACGCAGTATTTT; CDR3 protein: CASSQALSGGGADTQYF; J gene: TRBJ2-3; clone size: many; V gene: TRBV4-1; D gene: TRBD2
CDR3 DNA: TGCAGCGTCTCCGGCGGGCCCTTTACTAGCACAGATACGCAGTATTTT; CDR3 protein: CSVSGGPFTSTDTQYF; J gene: TRBJ2-3; clone size: many; V gene: TRBV29-1; D gene: -
CDR3 DNA: TGTGCCAGCAGCATTAGGGGACTAGCATCCGATACGCAGTATTTT; CDR3 protein: CASSIRGLASDTQYF; J gene: TRBJ2-3; clone size: -; V gene: TRBV7-2; D gene: TRBD2
CDR3 DNA: TGCGCCAGCAGCCAAGGGGCCGGTAACACCGGGGAGCTGTTTTTT; CDR3 protein: CASSQGAGNTGELFF; J gene: TRBJ2-2; clone size: few; V gene: TRBV4-3; D gene: -
CDR3 DNA: TGCGCCAGCAGTGGACCCGGGACAGGGTTGGGCGAGCAGTACTTC; CDR3 protein: CASSGPGTGLGEQYF; J gene: TRBJ2-7; clone size: few; V gene: TRBV10-1; D gene: TRBD1
CDR3 DNA: TGCGCCAGCAGTCATTCAAGGAGCGGGAGTACAGATACGCAGTATTTT; CDR3 protein: CASSHSRSGSTDTQYF; J gene: TRBJ2-3; clone size: many; V gene: TRBV4-1; D gene: TRBD2
CDR3 DNA: TGTGCCAGCAGCCCGGGGACTAGCAGGAGTACAGATACGCGGTATTTT; CDR3 protein: CASSPGTSRSTDTRYF; J gene: TRBJ2-3; clone size: few; V gene: TRBV7-3; D gene: TRBD2
CDR3 DNA: TGTGCCAGCAGCTTAATGACCGACAGCTTCTATGGCTACACCTTC; CDR3 protein: CASSLMTDSFYGYTF; J gene: TRBJ1-2; clone size: many; V gene: TRBV7-2; D gene: -
CDR3 DNA: TGTGCCAGCAGCCCGGTACAGGGTTCATACTATGGCTACACCTTC; CDR3 protein: CASSPVQGSYYGYTF; J gene: TRBJ1-2; clone size: -; V gene: TRBV5-4; D gene: -
CDR3 DNA: TGTGCCAGCAGTTTTGACATTACGGGCGGTGGGACTGAAGCTTTCTTT; CDR3 protein: CASSFDITGGGTEAFF; J gene: TRBJ1-1; clone size: -; V gene: TRBV6-2/TRBV6-3; D gene: -